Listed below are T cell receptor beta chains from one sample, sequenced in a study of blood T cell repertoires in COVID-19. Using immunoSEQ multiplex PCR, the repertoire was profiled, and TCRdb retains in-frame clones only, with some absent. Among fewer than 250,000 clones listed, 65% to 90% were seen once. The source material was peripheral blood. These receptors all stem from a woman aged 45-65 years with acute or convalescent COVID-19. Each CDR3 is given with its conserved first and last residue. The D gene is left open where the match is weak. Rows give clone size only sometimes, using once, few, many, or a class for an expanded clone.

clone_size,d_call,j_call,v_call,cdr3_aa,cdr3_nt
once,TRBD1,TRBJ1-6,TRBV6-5,CASRKQGVMFSPLHF,TGTGCCAGCAGAAAACAGGGGGTGATGTTTTCACCCCTCCACTTT
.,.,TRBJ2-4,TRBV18,CASSPSDGTKKNIQYF,TGTGCCAGCTCACCATCGGACGGGACAAAAAAAAACATTCAGTACTTC
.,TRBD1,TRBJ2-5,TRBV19,CASSTGDQETQYF,TGTGCCAGTAGCACAGGGGACCAAGAGACCCAGTACTTC
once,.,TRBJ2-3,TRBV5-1,CASSFPSATQYF,TGCGCCAGCAGCTTTCCTAGCGCTACGCAGTATTTT
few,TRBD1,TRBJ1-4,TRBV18,CASSPARGPALANEKLFF,TGTGCCAGCTCACCTGCCAGGGGGCCCGCTCTAGCTAATGAAAAACTGTTTTTT
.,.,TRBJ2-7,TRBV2,CASSDRGTYEQYF,TGTGCCAGCAGTGACAGGGGTACCTACGAGCAGTACTTC
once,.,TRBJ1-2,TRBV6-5,CASNGGNYGYTF,TGTGCCAGCAATGGGGGCAACTATGGCTACACCTTC
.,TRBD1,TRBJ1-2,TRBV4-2,CASSHLGGQGNYGYTF,TGTGCCAGCAGCCATCTGGGGGGACAGGGAAACTATGGCTACACCTTC
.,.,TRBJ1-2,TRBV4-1,CASSRGGDNYGYTF,TGCGCCAGCAGCCGCGGAGGGGACAACTATGGCTACACCTTC
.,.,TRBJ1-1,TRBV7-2,CASSLVQGGAEAFF,TGTGCCAGCAGCTTAGTCCAGGGCGGGGCTGAAGCTTTCTTT
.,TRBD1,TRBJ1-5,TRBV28,CASSLYFLQGKNQPQHF,TGTGCCAGCAGTTTATATTTTTTACAGGGGAAAAATCAGCCCCAGCATTTT
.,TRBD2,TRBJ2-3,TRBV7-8,CASSLVSSGGASSTDTQYF,TGTGCCAGCAGCTTAGTATCGAGCGGGGGGGCCAGCAGCACAGATACGCAGTATTTT
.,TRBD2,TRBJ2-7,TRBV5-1,CASSLAHRTSGVRYEQYF,TGCGCCAGCAGCTTGGCCCATCGGACTAGCGGGGTCCGCTACGAGCAGTACTTC
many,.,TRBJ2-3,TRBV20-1,CSASPTDTQYF,TGCAGTGCTAGCCCGACAGATACGCAGTATTTT
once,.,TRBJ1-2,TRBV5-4,CASSLRGNYGYTF,TGTGCCAGCAGCTTGCGGGGGAACTATGGCTACACCTTC
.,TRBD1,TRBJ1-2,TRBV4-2,CASSQDRDSIYGYTF,TGTGCCAGCAGCCAAGATCGGGACAGCATCTATGGCTACACCTTC
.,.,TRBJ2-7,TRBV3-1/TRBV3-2,CASSQASEQYF,TGTGCCAGCAGCCAAGCGTCGGAGCAGTACTTC
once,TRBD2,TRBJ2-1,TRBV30,CAWSRGSGNEQFF,TGTGCCTGGAGTCGCGGGAGCGGCAATGAGCAGTTCTTC
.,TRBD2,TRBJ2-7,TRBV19,CASSIDHRASGSYEQYF,TGTGCCAGTAGTATAGATCATCGGGCTAGCGGGAGCTACGAGCAGTACTTC
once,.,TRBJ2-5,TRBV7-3,CASSLGGTSKETQYF,TGTGCCAGCAGCTTAGGTGGGACTTCGAAAGAGACCCAGTACTTC
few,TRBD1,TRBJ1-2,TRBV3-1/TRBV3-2,CASSLTGDYGYTF,TGTGCCAGCAGCTTAACAGGGGATTATGGCTACACCTTC
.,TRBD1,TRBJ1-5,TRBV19,CASSLTGTGGVQPQHF,TGTGCCAGTAGTCTTACCGGGACAGGGGGTGTTCAGCCCCAGCATTTT
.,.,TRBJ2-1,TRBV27,CASSRGSSYNEQFF,TGTGCCAGCAGCCGAGGGAGCTCCTACAATGAGCAGTTCTTC
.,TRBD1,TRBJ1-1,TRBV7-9,CASSRFRGQGKIETEAFF,TGTGCCAGCAGCCGCTTCCGAGGACAGGGGAAAATCGAGACTGAAGCTTTCTTT
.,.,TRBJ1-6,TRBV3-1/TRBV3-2,CASSQERWSPLHF,TGTGCCAGCAGCCAAGAACGGTGGTCACCCCTCCACTTT
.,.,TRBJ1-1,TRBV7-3,CASSLGGLNTEAFF,TGTGCCAGCAGCTTAGGAGGCCTGAACACTGAAGCTTTCTTT
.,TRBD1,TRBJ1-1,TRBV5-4,CASSRDSLGSGTEAFF,TGTGCCAGCAGCCGGGACAGCCTGGGATCGGGCACTGAAGCTTTCTTT
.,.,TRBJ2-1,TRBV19,CASSRTDNGQFF,TGTGCCAGTAGTCGGACAGACAATGGGCAGTTCTTC
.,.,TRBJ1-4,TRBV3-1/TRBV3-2,CASSQGMGAGANEKLFF,TGTGCCAGCAGCCAAGGGATGGGGGCTGGGGCTAATGAAAAACTGTTTTTT